The clone carrying this T cell receptor (beta chain) appeared a single time. Germline V lookup: CDR1 MDHEN, CDR2 SYDVKM. The CDR3 extends over 19 amino acids. With V trimmed by 3 bases and J by 2 bases, 11 bases remained unmatched. TCRdb keeps only in-frame clones here, not all; method: immunoSEQ multiplex PCR. This table holds around 99,000 clones, over 85% found once. The data stem from a study of T cell responses to AZD1222 COVID-19 vaccine. The specimen comprised peripheral blood, sampled on day 0 of AZD1222 vaccination. The chain uses TRBV28 and TRBJ1-5, with 12 bases fitting TRBD1. This clonotype originated in an adult in good health. CDR3 region: CASSFSGQGASRGNQPQHF. CDR3 DNA: TGTGCCAGCAGTTTTTCGGGACAGGGGGCCTCTCGGGGCAATCAGCCCCAGCATTTT.